This T cell receptor beta chain was recorded in a study of T cell responses to AZD1222 COVID-19 vaccine. The CDR3 has 14 amino acids. Trimming cost V 5 bases and J 4 bases, with 11 bases left between them. Looked up from germline, CDR1 is LGHDT and CDR2 is YNNKEL (reference sequence). Sequencing was performed with immunoSEQ multiplex PCR; in TCRdb, only in-frame clones are kept and a portion is missing. Altogether approximately 100,000 clones are present, about 90% being singletons, with the ten largest covering 16%. This chain uses TRBV3-1 (or the pseudogene TRBV3-2) with TRBJ2-2; D call uncertain. The clonotype was recovered from an adult in good health. The source was peripheral blood, collected on day 0 of AZD1222 vaccination. CDR3: CASSRLDFTGELFF. Written as DNA, the CDR3 is TGTGCCAGCAGCAGATTAGATTTCACCGGGGAGCTGTTTTTT.